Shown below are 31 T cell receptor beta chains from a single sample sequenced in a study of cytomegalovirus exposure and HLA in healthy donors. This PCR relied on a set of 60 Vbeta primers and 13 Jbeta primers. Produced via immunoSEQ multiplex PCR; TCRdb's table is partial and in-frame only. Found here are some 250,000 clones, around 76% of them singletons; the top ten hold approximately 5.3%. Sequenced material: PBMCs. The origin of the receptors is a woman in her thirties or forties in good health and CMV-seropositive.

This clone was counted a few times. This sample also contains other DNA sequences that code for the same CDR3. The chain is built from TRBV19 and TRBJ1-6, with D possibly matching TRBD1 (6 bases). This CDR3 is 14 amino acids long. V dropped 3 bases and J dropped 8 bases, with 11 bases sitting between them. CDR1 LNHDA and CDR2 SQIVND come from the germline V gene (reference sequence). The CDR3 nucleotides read TGTGCCAGTAGTATTGGTCCAGGGGATTCACCCCTCCACTTT. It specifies CASSIGPGDSPLHF.

CDR3 residues: CASSLMEGRYGYTF. Here the CDR3 DNA reads TGCGCCAGCAGCTTGATGGAGGGGCGCTATGGCTACACCTTC. This chain links TRBV5-1 with TRBJ1-2; D perhaps matches TRBD1 (5 bases). V dropped 1 base and J dropped 4 bases, with 11 bases sitting between them. Per the germline V gene, CDR1 is SGHRS and CDR2 is YFSETQ. The CDR3 spans 14 residues.

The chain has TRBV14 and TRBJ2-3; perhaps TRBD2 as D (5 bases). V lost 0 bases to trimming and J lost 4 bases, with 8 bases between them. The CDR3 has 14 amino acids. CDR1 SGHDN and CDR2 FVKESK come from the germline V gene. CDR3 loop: CASSQDWGADTQYF. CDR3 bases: TGTGCCAGCAGCCAAGATTGGGGAGCAGATACGCAGTATTTT.

The CDR3 loop is CASGLAGSWDEQFF. The CDR3 DNA sequence: TGTGCCAGCGGACTAGCGGGTTCTTGGGATGAGCAGTTCTTC. The chain combines TRBV9 with TRBJ2-1; 11 bases match TRBD2. CDR1 SGDLS and CDR2 YYNGEE come from the germline V gene. The length of the CDR3 is 14 residues. After removal of 7 bases from V and 8 bases from J, the junction contained 8 bases not matched to a gene. The full variable domain, its missing parts supplied by reference TRBV9 and TRBJ2-1, is DSGVTQTPKHLITATGQRVTLRCSPRSGDLSVYWYQQSLDQGLQFLIQYYNGEERAKGNILERFSAQQFPDLHSELNLSSLELGDSALYFCASGLAGSWDEQFFGPGTRLTVL.

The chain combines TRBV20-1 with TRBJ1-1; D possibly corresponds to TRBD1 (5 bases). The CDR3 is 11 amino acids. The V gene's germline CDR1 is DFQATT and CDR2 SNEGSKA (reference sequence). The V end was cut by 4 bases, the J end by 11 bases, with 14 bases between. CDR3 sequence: CSATGTAGAFF. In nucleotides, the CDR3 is TGCAGTGCTACTGGGACCGCGGGGGCTTTCTTT.

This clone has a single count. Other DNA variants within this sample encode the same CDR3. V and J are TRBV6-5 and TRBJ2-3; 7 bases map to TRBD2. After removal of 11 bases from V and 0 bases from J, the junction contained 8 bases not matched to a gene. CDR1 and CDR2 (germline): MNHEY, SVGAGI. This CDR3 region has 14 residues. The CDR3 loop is CASGLAASTDTQYF. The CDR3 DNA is TGTGCCTCAGGTCTAGCGGCTAGCACAGATACGCAGTATTTT.

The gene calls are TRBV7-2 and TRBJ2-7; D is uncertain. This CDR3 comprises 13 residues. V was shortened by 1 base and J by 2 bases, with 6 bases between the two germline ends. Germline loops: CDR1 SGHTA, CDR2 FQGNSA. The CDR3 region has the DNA TGTGCCAGCAGCTTAGAAATAGCCTACGAGCAGTACTTC. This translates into CASSLEIAYEQYF.

The CDR3 DNA reads as TGCAGCGTTGTCCAGACGCGGGCTTTCTTT. The encoded protein is CSVVQTRAFF. The chain couples TRBV29-1 to TRBJ1-1; D not certain. The CDR3 spans 10 residues. Trimming removed 4 bases from V and 11 bases from J, with 11 bases in between. In germline, CDR1 is SQVTM, CDR2 ANQGSEA.

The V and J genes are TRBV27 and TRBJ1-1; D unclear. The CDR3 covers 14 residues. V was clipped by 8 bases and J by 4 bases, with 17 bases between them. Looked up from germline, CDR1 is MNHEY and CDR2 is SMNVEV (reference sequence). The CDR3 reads CASSPGRMSTEAFF. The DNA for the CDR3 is TGTGCCAGCTCCCCCGGGAGGATGAGCACTGAAGCTTTCTTT.

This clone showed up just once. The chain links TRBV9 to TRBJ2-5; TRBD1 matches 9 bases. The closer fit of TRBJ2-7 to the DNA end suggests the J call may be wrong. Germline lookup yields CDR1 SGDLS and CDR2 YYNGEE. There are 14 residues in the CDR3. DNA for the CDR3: TGTGCCAGCAGCTCACGGACAGGGGACAACGAGCAGTACTTC. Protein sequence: CASSSRTGDNEQYF.

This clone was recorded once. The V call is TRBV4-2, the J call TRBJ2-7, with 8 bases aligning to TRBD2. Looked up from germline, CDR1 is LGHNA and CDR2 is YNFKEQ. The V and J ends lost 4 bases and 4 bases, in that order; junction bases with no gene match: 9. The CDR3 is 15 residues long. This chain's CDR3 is CASSPSGTSRYEQYF. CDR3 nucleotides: TGTGCCAGCAGCCCGTCCGGGACTAGTCGATACGAGCAGTACTTC.

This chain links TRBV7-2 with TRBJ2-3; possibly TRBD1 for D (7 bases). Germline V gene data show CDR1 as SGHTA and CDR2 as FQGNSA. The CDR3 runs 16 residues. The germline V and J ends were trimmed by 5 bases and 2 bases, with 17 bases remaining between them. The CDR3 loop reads CASSPQGGGFTDTQYF. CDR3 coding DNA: TGTGCCAGCAGCCCCCAGGGGGGCGGATTCACAGATACGCAGTATTTT.

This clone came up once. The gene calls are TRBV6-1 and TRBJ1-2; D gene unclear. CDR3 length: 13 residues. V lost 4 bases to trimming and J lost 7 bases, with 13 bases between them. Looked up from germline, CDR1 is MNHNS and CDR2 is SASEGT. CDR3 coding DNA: TGTGCCAGCAGTGCCAACAGTGTGGGTGGCTACACCTTC. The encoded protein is CASSANSVGGYTF.

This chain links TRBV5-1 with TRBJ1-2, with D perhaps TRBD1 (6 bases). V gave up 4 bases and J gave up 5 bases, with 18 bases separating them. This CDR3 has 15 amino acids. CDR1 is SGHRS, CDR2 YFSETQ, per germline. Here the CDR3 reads CASSIGQSAGYGYTF. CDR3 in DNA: TGCGCCAGCAGCATAGGACAGAGTGCTGGGTATGGCTACACCTTC.

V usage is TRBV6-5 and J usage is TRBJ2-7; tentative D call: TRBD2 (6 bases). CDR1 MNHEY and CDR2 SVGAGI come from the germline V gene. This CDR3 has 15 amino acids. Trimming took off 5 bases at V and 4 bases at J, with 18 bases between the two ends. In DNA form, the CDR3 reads TGTGCCAGCAGTCCTGTGGGGGGAGGTTCATACGAGCAGTACTTC. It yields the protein CASSPVGGGSYEQYF.

CDR3 loop: CASSSGTRLHEQFF. The CDR3 region has the DNA TGTGCCTCCTCCTCCGGGACTAGACTTCATGAGCAGTTCTTC. The gene calls are TRBV19 and TRBJ2-1; TRBD2 aligns across 8 bases. With 11 bases clipped from V and 8 bases from J, the junction kept 14 bases outside the gene matches. CDR1 and CDR2 (germline): LNHDA, SQIVND (reference sequence). CDR3 length equals 14 residues. Combining the CDR3 with reference TRBV19 and TRBJ2-1 gives the whole variable domain DGGITQSPKYLFRKEGQNVTLSCEQNLNHDAMYWYRQDPGQGLRLIYYSQIVNDFQKGDIAEGYSVSREKKESFPLTVTSAQKNPTAFYLCASSSGTRLHEQFFGPGTRLTVL.

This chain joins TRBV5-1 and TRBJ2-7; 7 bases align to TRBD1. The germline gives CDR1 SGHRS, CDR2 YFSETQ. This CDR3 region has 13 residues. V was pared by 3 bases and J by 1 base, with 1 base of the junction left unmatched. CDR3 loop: CASSWDSSYEQYF. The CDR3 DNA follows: TGCGCCAGCAGCTGGGACAGTTCCTACGAGCAGTACTTC. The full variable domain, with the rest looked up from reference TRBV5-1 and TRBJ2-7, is KAGVTQTPRYLIKTRGQQVTLSCSPISGHRSVSWYQQTPGQGLQFLFEYFSETQRNKGNFPGRFSGRQFSNSRSEMNVSTLELGDSALYLCASSWDSSYEQYFGPGTRLTVT.

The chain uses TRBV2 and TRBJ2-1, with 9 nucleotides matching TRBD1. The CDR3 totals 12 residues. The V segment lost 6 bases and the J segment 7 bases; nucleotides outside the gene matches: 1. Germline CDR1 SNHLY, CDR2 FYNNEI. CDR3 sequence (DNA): TGTGCCAGCAGGGACAGGGGTAATGAGCAGTTCTTC. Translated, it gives CASRDRGNEQFF.

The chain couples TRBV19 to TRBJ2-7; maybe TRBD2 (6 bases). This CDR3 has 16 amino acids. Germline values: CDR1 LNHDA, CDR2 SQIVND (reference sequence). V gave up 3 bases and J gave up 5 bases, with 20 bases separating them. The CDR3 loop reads CASSIGRGFMFDEQYF. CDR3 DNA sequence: TGTGCCAGTAGTATCGGGCGGGGTTTTATGTTCGACGAGCAGTACTTC.

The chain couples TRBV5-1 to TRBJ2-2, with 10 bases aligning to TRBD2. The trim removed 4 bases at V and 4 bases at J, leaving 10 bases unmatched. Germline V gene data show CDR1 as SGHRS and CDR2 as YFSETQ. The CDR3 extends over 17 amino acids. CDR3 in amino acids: CASSQIAGGGRTGELFF. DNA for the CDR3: TGCGCCAGCAGCCAGATAGCGGGAGGCGGCCGCACCGGGGAGCTGTTTTTT.

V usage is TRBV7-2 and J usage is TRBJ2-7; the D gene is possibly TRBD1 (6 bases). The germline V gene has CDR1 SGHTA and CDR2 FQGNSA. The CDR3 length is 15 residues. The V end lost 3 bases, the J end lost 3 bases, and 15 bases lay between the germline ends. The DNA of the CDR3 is TGTGCCAGCAGCTTGACTACAGGGATAATCTACGAGCAGTACTTC. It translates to CASSLTTGIIYEQYF.

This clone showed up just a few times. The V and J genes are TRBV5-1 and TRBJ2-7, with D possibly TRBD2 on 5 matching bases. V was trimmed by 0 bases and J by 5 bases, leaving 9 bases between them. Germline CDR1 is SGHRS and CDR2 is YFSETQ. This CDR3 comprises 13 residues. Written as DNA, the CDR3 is TGCGCCAGCAGCTTGGGGTCCGGGGACGAGCAGTACTTC. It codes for CASSLGSGDEQYF.

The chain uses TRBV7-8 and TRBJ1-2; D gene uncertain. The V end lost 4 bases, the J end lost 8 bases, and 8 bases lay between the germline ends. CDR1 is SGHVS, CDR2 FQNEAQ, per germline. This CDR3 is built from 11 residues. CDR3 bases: TGTGCCAGCAGCTCGGAGGGAGGCTACACCTTC. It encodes CASSSEGGYTF.

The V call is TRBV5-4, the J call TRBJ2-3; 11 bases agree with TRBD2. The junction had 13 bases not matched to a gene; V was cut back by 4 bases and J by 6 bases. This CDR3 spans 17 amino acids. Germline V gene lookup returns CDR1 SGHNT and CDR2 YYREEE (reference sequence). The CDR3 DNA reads TGTGCCAGCAGCCCCGGTGGTAGCGGGGGGGCTGGGGATACGCAGTATTTT. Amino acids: CASSPGGSGGAGDTQYF. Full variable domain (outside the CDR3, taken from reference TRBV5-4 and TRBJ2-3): ETGVTQSPTHLIKTRGQQVTLRCSSQSGHNTVSWYQQALGQGPQFIFQYYREEENGRGNFPPRFSGLQFPNYSSELNVNALELDDSALYLCASSPGGSGGAGDTQYFGPGTRLTVL.

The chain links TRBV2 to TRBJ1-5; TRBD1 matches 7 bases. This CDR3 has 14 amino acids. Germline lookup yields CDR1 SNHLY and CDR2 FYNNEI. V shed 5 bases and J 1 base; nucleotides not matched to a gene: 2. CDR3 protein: CASSLTGSNQPQHF. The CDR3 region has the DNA TGTGCCAGCAGTTTGACAGGGAGCAATCAGCCCCAGCATTTT.

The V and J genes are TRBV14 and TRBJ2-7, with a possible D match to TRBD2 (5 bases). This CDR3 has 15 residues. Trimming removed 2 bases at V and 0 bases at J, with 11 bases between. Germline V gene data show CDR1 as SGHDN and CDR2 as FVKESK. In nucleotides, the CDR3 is TGTGCCAGCAGCCAATCAAGCGGCTACTCCTACGAGCAGTACTTC. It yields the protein CASSQSSGYSYEQYF. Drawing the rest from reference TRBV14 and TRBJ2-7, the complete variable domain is EAGVTQFPSHSVIEKGQTVTLRCDPISGHDNLYWYRRVMGKEIKFLLHFVKESKQDESGMPNNRFLAERTGGTYSTLKVQPAELEDSGVYFCASSQSSGYSYEQYFGPGTRLTVT.

CDR3: CASSQGTGPNTEAFF. The CDR3 nucleotides are TGCGCCAGCAGCCAAGGGACAGGCCCGAACACTGAAGCTTTCTTT. The chain employs TRBV4-3 and TRBJ1-1, with 7 bases lining up with TRBD1. There are 15 residues in the CDR3. The V and J ends lost 1 base and 1 base, in that order; junction bases with no gene match: 3. CDR1 and CDR2 from the germline V gene are LGHNA and YSLEER.

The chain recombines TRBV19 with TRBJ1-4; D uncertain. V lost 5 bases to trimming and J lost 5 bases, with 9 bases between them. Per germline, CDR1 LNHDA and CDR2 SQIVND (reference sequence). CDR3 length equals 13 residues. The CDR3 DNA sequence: TGTGCCAGTAGTGAAGGCAGGAATGAAAAACTGTTTTTT. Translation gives CASSEGRNEKLFF. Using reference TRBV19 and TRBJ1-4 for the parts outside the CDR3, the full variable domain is DGGITQSPKYLFRKEGQNVTLSCEQNLNHDAMYWYRQDPGQGLRLIYYSQIVNDFQKGDIAEGYSVSREKKESFPLTVTSAQKNPTAFYLCASSEGRNEKLFFGSGTQLSVL.

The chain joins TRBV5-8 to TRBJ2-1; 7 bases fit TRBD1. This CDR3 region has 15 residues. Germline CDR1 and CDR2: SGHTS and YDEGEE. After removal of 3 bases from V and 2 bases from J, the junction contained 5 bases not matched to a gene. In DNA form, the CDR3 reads TGTGCCAGCAGCTGGACAGGAAAAACCTACAATGAGCAGTTCTTC. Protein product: CASSWTGKTYNEQFF. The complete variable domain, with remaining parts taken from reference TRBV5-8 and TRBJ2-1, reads EAGVTQSPTHLIKTRGQQATLRCSPISGHTSVYWYQQALGLGLQFLLWYDEGEERNRGNFPPRFSGRQFPNYSSELNVNALELEDSALYLCASSWTGKTYNEQFFGPGTRLTVL.

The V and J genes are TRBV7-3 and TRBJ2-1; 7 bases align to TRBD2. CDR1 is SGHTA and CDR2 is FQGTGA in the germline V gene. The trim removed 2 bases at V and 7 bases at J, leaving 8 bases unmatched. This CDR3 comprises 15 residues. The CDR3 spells CASSLGLAERNEQFF. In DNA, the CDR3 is TGTGCCAGCAGCTTAGGGCTAGCGGAGAGGAATGAGCAGTTCTTC.

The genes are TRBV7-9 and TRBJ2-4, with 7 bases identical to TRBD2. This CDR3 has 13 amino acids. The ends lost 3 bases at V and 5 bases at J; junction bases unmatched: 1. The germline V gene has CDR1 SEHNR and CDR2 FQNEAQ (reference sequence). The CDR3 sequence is CASSLGGENIQYF. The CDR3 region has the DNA TGTGCCAGCAGCTTGGGGGGGGAAAACATTCAGTACTTC.